This TCR beta chain is from a study of beta chain features in type 1 diabetes. Of the isolated RNA, all was reverse transcribed, and so the sequenced material was expressed TCRB transcripts. Measured with immunoSEQ multiplex PCR; TCRdb has only the in-frame clones, and not every one. This repertoire shows 250,000 or so clones, 27% found once; its top ten account for approximately 4%. Trimming removed 1 base from V and 5 bases from J; junction bases left unmatched: 0. This CDR3 spans 13 amino acids. The germline V gene has CDR1 SNHLY and CDR2 FYNNEI. Study outcomes and limitations: TCRB CDR3 length was moderately but significantly reduced in all four CD4+ subsets of Type 1 diabetes patients. Patients showed naive, central memory and Treg TCRB repertoires that appeared more similar than those of healthy donors.

This clone was recorded many times. Its antigen remains unidentified. The chain links TRBV2 to TRBJ2-5, with 8 bases fitting TRBD1. What was sequenced was central memory CD4+ T cells from blood. The sequence came from a young man in good health. The CDR3 coding sequence is TGTGCCAGCAGTGAAGGACAGGGGGAGACCCAGTACTTC. Protein sequence: CASSEGQGETQYF.